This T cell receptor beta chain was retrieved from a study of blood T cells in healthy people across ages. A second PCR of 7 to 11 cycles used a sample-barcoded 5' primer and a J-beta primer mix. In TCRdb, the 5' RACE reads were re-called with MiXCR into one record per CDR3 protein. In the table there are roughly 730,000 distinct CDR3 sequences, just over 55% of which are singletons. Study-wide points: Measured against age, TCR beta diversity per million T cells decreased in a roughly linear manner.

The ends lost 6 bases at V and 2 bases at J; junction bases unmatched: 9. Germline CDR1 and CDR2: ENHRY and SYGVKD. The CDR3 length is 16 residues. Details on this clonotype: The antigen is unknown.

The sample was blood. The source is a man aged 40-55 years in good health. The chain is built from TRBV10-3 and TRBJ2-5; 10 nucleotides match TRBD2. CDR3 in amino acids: CAIRPTLAGVQETQYF. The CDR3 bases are TGTGCCATCAGACCAACGCTAGCGGGAGTTCAAGAGACCCAGTACTTC.